This entry lists 3 T cell receptor beta chains sequenced from one sample in a study of radiotherapy plus CTLA-4 blockade in lung cancer (dated by TCRdb to between 2017 and 2018). The library was obtained by the immunoSEQ multiplex PCR assay. Imported from immuneACCESS, the table was reduced by TCRdb to in-frame sequences with V and J called. These copies leave out some clones; in studies compared against another copy, an unresolved V gene accounts for under half, and the cause of the remainder is not known. This sample gives 24,000 or so clones in total; 71% of them show up just once. Jointly, the top ten make up 3% to 4% of the sample. The material sequenced was peripheral blood, taken from a patient treated with radiotherapy plus ipilimumab. The receptor set was obtained from a human donor with non-small cell lung cancer whose response to radiotherapy plus ipilimumab could not be evaluated.

As for this clone: The same CDR3 can be traced to other DNA sequences in this sample. The V and J genes are TRBV5-1 and TRBJ2-5; D gene unclear. This CDR3 contains 13 residues. CDR1 and CDR2 from the germline V gene are SGHRS and YFSETQ. V lost 3 bases and J lost 4, with 10 bases in between. The chain's CDR3 is CASSSGSTETQYF. In DNA form, the CDR3 reads TGCGCCAGCAGCTCAGGTAGTACAGAGACCCAGTACTTC.

The rearrangement uses TRBV23-1 and TRBJ2-7; 10 positions match TRBD2. TRBV23-1 is recorded as an ORF, its role being uncertain. Trimming cost V 4 bases and J 2 bases; bases outside gene matches: 5. This CDR3 has 15 amino acids. This chain's CDR3 is CASSPGLAAPYEQYF. CDR3 nucleotides: TGCGCCAGCAGTCCAGGACTAGCGGCCCCCTACGAGCAGTACTTC.

This clone was detected only a few times. V gene TRBV19 combines with J gene TRBJ2-7, with 12 bases lining up with TRBD1. The J segment lost 7 bases and the V segment lost 6 bases, leaving 10 bases of the junction unmatched. Per germline, CDR1 LNHDA and CDR2 SQIVND (reference sequence). The CDR3 runs to 15 residues. CDR3 in DNA: TGTGCCAGTAGCCTCCGGGACAGGGGGCTCGGGGAGCAGTACTTC. Its protein is CASSLRDRGLGEQYF.